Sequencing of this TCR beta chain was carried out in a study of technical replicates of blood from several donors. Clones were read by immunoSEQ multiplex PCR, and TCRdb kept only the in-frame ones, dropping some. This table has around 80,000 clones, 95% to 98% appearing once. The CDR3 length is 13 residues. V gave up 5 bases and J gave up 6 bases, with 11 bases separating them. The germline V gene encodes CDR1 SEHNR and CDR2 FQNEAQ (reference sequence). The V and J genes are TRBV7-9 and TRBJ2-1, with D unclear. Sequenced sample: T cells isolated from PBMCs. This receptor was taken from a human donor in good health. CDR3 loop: CASSIGVINEQFF. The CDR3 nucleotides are TGTGCCAGCAGCATAGGCGTCATCAATGAGCAGTTCTTC.